A selection of T cell receptor beta chains follows, all from one sample in a study of blood T cell repertoires in COVID-19. Profiling relied on immunoSEQ multiplex PCR, and the TCRdb table lists in-frame clones only, not all of them. The top ten hold roughly 0.99% of the sample, which has 50,000 or so clones, approximately 95% seen once. Sequenced material: peripheral blood. The receptors were sampled from a man aged 55-75 years with COVID-19, enrolled during active disease. Each CDR3 is given with its conserved first and last residue. The D gene is left open where the match is weak. Expanded clones are given a class, and other clones once, few, many or no size at all.

abundance: -; len: 16; d_gene: TRBD1; j_gene: TRBJ1-2; v_gene: TRBV14; CDR3aa: CASSRSGTGRNYGYTF; CDR3nt: TGTGCCAGCAGCCGATCCGGGACAGGCAGAAACTATGGCTACACCTTC
abundance: -; len: 15; d_gene: TRBD2; j_gene: TRBJ2-3; v_gene: TRBV11-2; CDR3aa: CASSLMAGGPDTQYF; CDR3nt: TGTGCCAGCAGCTTAATGGCGGGGGGGCCAGATACGCAGTATTTT
abundance: -; len: 13; d_gene: TRBD1; j_gene: TRBJ1-5; v_gene: TRBV6-6; CDR3aa: CASCGQGGQPQHF; CDR3nt: TGTGCCAGCTGTGGACAGGGAGGTCAGCCCCAGCATTTT
abundance: -; len: 17; d_gene: -; j_gene: TRBJ2-7; v_gene: TRBV7-9; CDR3aa: CASSLLPIAGSGYEQYF; CDR3nt: TGTGCCAGCAGCTTACTCCCCATCGCGGGGAGCGGCTACGAGCAGTACTTC
abundance: -; len: 16; d_gene: TRBD2; j_gene: TRBJ2-7; v_gene: TRBV3-1/TRBV3-2; CDR3aa: CASSQAGSGIFNEQYF; CDR3nt: TGTGCCAGCAGCCAAGCGGGTAGCGGGATTTTCAACGAGCAGTACTTC
abundance: -; len: 15; d_gene: TRBD1; j_gene: TRBJ1-1; v_gene: TRBV6-1; CDR3aa: CASSESGRGLSEAFF; CDR3nt: TGTGCCAGCAGTGAGTCAGGCAGGGGGCTATCAGAAGCTTTCTTT
abundance: -; len: 12; d_gene: -; j_gene: TRBJ2-3; v_gene: TRBV7-9; CDR3aa: CASSLGLATQYF; CDR3nt: TGTGCCAGCAGCTTAGGCCTAGCGACGCAGTATTTT
abundance: -; len: 13; d_gene: TRBD2; j_gene: TRBJ2-5; v_gene: TRBV28; CDR3aa: CASGGTSFETQYF; CDR3nt: TGTGCCAGCGGTGGGACTAGCTTCGAGACCCAGTACTTC
abundance: -; len: 15; d_gene: TRBD2; j_gene: TRBJ2-1; v_gene: TRBV3-1/TRBV3-2; CDR3aa: CASSPSGSRHNEQFF; CDR3nt: TGTGCCAGCAGCCCTAGCGGGAGTCGCCACAATGAGCAGTTCTTC
abundance: -; len: 15; d_gene: TRBD2; j_gene: TRBJ2-5; v_gene: TRBV11-2; CDR3aa: CASSSGGLAGETQYF; CDR3nt: TGTGCCAGCAGCTCGGGGGGACTAGCGGGAGAGACCCAGTACTTC
abundance: -; len: 16; d_gene: TRBD1; j_gene: TRBJ2-1; v_gene: TRBV14; CDR3aa: CASSQVTGIRRNEQFF; CDR3nt: TGTGCCAGCAGCCAAGTGACAGGGATCAGGCGGAATGAGCAGTTCTTC
abundance: -; len: 17; d_gene: TRBD2; j_gene: TRBJ2-1; v_gene: TRBV4-1; CDR3aa: CASSHGLAGGPGNEQFF; CDR3nt: TGCGCCAGCAGCCATGGACTAGCGGGAGGCCCGGGCAATGAGCAGTTCTTC
abundance: -; len: 13; d_gene: TRBD2; j_gene: TRBJ2-7; v_gene: TRBV6-5; CDR3aa: CASRQAGGYEQYF; CDR3nt: TGTGCCAGCAGGCAAGCGGGGGGCTACGAGCAGTACTTC
abundance: -; len: 16; d_gene: -; j_gene: TRBJ1-1; v_gene: TRBV18; CDR3aa: CASSPTLRGLNTEAFF; CDR3nt: TGTGCCAGCTCACCAACCCTGCGAGGCTTGAACACTGAAGCTTTCTTT
abundance: -; len: 16; d_gene: TRBD2; j_gene: TRBJ2-5; v_gene: TRBV7-6; CDR3aa: CASSLGASGRIETQYF; CDR3nt: TGTGCCAGCAGCTTGGGGGCTAGCGGGAGAATAGAGACCCAGTACTTC
abundance: -; len: 15; d_gene: TRBD1; j_gene: TRBJ2-2; v_gene: TRBV9; CDR3aa: CASSPDRVRAGELFF; CDR3nt: TGTGCCAGCAGCCCGGACAGGGTTCGTGCCGGGGAGCTGTTTTTT
abundance: once; len: 15; d_gene: TRBD1; j_gene: TRBJ1-1; v_gene: TRBV28; CDR3aa: CASSAAGTGGTEAFF; CDR3nt: TGTGCCAGCAGTGCCGCCGGGACAGGGGGCACTGAAGCTTTCTTT
abundance: -; len: 12; d_gene: -; j_gene: TRBJ2-3; v_gene: TRBV11-2; CDR3aa: CASTYLGGTQYF; CDR3nt: TGTGCCAGCACCTACCTGGGGGGTACGCAGTATTTT
abundance: -; len: 15; d_gene: -; j_gene: TRBJ2-3; v_gene: TRBV2; CDR3aa: CASSSRQASTDTQYF; CDR3nt: TGTGCCAGCAGTTCCCGACAGGCCAGCACAGATACGCAGTATTTT
abundance: -; len: 14; d_gene: TRBD1; j_gene: TRBJ2-7; v_gene: TRBV6-6; CDR3aa: CASSRDSQSYEQYF; CDR3nt: TGTGCCAGCAGTAGGGACAGCCAGTCCTACGAGCAGTACTTC
abundance: -; len: 13; d_gene: -; j_gene: TRBJ1-2; v_gene: TRBV28; CDR3aa: CASSFQASYGYTF; CDR3nt: TGTGCCAGCAGTTTTCAGGCATCCTATGGCTACACCTTC
abundance: -; len: 14; d_gene: TRBD1; j_gene: TRBJ2-4; v_gene: TRBV7-2; CDR3aa: CASAWGQANGIQYF; CDR3nt: TGTGCCAGCGCTTGGGGACAGGCGAACGGCATTCAGTACTTC
abundance: -; len: 15; d_gene: TRBD1; j_gene: TRBJ1-6; v_gene: TRBV30; CDR3aa: CAWSLRDRVHSPLHF; CDR3nt: TGTGCCTGGAGTCTCCGGGACAGGGTCCATTCACCCCTCCACTTT
abundance: -; len: 14; d_gene: -; j_gene: TRBJ1-3; v_gene: TRBV27; CDR3aa: CASSPGTLGNTIYF; CDR3nt: TGTGCCAGCAGTCCCGGGACACTGGGAAACACCATATATTTT
abundance: -; len: 14; d_gene: -; j_gene: TRBJ1-4; v_gene: TRBV2; CDR3aa: CASSRRGSGEKLFF; CDR3nt: TGTGCCAGCAGTCGCAGGGGAAGTGGGGAAAAACTGTTTTTT
abundance: once; len: 15; d_gene: TRBD2; j_gene: TRBJ2-2; v_gene: TRBV27; CDR3aa: CASRSGGASTGELFF; CDR3nt: TGTGCCAGCAGAAGCGGGGGGGCCAGCACCGGGGAGCTGTTTTTT
abundance: -; len: 15; d_gene: -; j_gene: TRBJ2-2; v_gene: TRBV7-2; CDR3aa: CASRYDRSNTGELFF; CDR3nt: TGTGCCAGCAGATATGACAGGTCGAACACCGGGGAGCTGTTTTTT
abundance: once; len: 13; d_gene: TRBD1; j_gene: TRBJ1-1; v_gene: TRBV6-2/TRBV6-3; CDR3aa: CASSRTGNTEAFF; CDR3nt: TGTGCCAGCAGCCGGACAGGGAACACTGAAGCTTTCTTT
abundance: few; len: 15; d_gene: -; j_gene: TRBJ1-5; v_gene: TRBV28; CDR3aa: CASRRGGGRNQPQHF; CDR3nt: TGTGCCAGCAGACGCGGGGGCGGACGGAATCAGCCCCAGCATTTT